This entry is about one T cell receptor beta chain. The repertoire was sequenced with immunoSEQ multiplex PCR; TCRdb's copy has only in-frame clones and lacks some. Of 100,000 or so clones in the sample, approximately 86% were seen once. This sample stems from a study of blood T cell repertoires in COVID-19. Study details: PBMCs, B-cell-depleted T cells, or T cells were the source of the cDNA or gDNA that made up the material.

The germline V gene has CDR1 KGHSH and CDR2 LQKENI. Trimming cost V 4 bases and J 5 bases, with 14 bases left between them. This CDR3 has 14 residues. The sample comprised peripheral blood. The clonotype originates from a man between 60 and 75 years old with acute or convalescent COVID-19. The chain joins TRBV18 to TRBJ1-1; D gene ambiguous. The CDR3 spells CASSRPPGWTEAFF. CDR3 DNA sequence: TGTGCCAGCTCACGCCCCCCGGGTTGGACTGAAGCTTTCTTT.